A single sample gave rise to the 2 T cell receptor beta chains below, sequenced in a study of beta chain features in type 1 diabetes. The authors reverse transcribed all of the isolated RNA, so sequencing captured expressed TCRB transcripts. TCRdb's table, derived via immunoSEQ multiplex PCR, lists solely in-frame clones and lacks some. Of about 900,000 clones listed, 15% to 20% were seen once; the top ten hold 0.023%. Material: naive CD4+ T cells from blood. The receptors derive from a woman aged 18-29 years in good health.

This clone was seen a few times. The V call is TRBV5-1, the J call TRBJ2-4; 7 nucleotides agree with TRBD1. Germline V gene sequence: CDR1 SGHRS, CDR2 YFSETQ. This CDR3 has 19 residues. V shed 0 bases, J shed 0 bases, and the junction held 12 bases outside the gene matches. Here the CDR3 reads CASSLGGWVDRLAKNIQYF. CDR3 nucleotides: TGCGCCAGCAGCTTGGGAGGATGGGTGGACAGGTTAGCCAAAAACATTCAGTACTTC. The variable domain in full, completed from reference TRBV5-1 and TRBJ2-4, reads KAGVTQTPRYLIKTRGQQVTLSCSPISGHRSVSWYQQTPGQGLQFLFEYFSETQRNKGNFPGRFSGRQFSNSRSEMNVSTLELGDSALYLCASSLGGWVDRLAKNIQYFGAGTRLSVL.

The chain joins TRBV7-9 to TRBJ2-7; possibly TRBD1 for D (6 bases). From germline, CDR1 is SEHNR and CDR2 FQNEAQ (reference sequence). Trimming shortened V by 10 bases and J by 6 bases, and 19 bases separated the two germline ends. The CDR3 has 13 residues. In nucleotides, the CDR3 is TGTGCCACCGTAGCCGGGACAAACTTCGAGCAGTACTTC. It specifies CATVAGTNFEQYF.